Listed here are 16 T cell receptor beta chains from one sample, sequenced in a study of response to subunit inactivated influenza vaccine. TCRdb reprocessed the RT-PCR reads with MiXCR, giving one entry per CDR3 protein. The repertoire holds about 240,000 distinct CDR3 sequences, with roughly an eighth as singletons. Here the sequenced sample was non-naive T cells sorted from PBMCs, taken less than 15 days before vaccination. The receptors stem from a man aged 50 to 59 who received an inactivated influenza vaccine.

This clonotype was seen more than once but under ten times. This chain uses TRBV24-1 with TRBJ2-5, with 9 bases identical to TRBD2. This CDR3 region has 14 residues. CDR1 is KGHDR and CDR2 is SFDVKD in the germline V gene. V lost 4 bases, J lost 4 bases, and 3 bases stayed unmatched. The CDR3 loop reads CATSDTAGGETQYF. The CDR3 nucleotides are TGTGCCACCAGTGACACAGCGGGGGGAGAGACCCAGTACTTC.

This clonotype has a count of ten or more. This rearrangement joins TRBV20-1 to TRBJ1-5; D gene unclear. The CDR3 is 12 residues long. The V and J ends lost 0 bases and 9 bases respectively, with 9 bases between them. Germline lookup yields CDR1 DFQATT and CDR2 SNEGSKA (reference sequence). The CDR3 reads CSARDGSRPQHF. The CDR3, as DNA: TGCAGTGCTAGAGACGGAAGTCGGCCCCAGCATTTT.

This clonotype was recorded many times. The gene calls are TRBV12-3 or TRBV12-4 and TRBJ2-3, with D possibly TRBD1 on 5 matching bases. This CDR3 comprises 14 residues. V was cut by 4 bases and J by 0 bases, with 8 bases left in between. CDR3 residues: CASSSGHSTDTQYF. The CDR3 DNA follows: TGTGCCAGCAGTTCAGGGCACAGCACAGATACGCAGTATTTT.

This clonotype was seen only a few times. The V and J genes are TRBV30 and TRBJ1-5; tentatively, D is TRBD1 (5 bases). CDR3 length: 13 amino acids. Germline CDR1 is GTSNPN and CDR2 is SVGIG (reference sequence). V lost 3 bases and J 1 base, leaving 7 bases between the germline ends. The CDR3 nucleotides read TGTGCCTGGAGCCGACAGAGCAATCAGCCCCAGCATTTT. Residues: CAWSRQSNQPQHF. The full variable domain, its missing parts supplied by reference TRBV30 and TRBJ1-5, is SQTIHQWPATLVQPVGSPLSLECTVEGTSNPNLYWYRQAAGRGLQLLFYSVGIGQISSEVPQNLSASRPQDRQFILSSKKLLLSDSGFYLCAWSRQSNQPQHFGDGTRLSIL.

This clonotype was detected only a few times. The rearrangement joins TRBV28 to TRBJ1-5; tentative D call: TRBD1 (6 bases). The V and J ends lost 4 bases and 5 bases respectively, with 15 bases between them. Germline V lookup: CDR1 MDHEN, CDR2 SYDVKM. The CDR3 has 15 amino acids. Here the CDR3 reads CASSSPGQIDQPQHF. CDR3 sequence (DNA): TGTGCCAGCAGTTCCCCAGGACAGATTGATCAGCCCCAGCATTTT.

The CDR3 here is CAWGQGAKNIQYF. The CDR3 coding sequence is TGTGCCTGGGGTCAGGGAGCCAAAAACATTCAGTACTTC. J is TRBJ2-4 and V is TRBV30; a weak D match, TRBD1 (5 bases). The germline V gene has CDR1 GTSNPN and CDR2 SVGIG (reference sequence). V was pared by 5 bases and J by 0 bases, with 8 bases between. The CDR3 is made up of 13 amino acids.

About this clonotype itself: A much more abundant neighbour one base away suggests this may be a read error. The chain carries TRBV6-2 or TRBV6-3 and TRBJ1-2; D ambiguous. Germline CDR1 MNHEY, CDR2 SVGEGT. The CDR3 totals 16 residues. Deletions cut 3 bases from V and 4 bases from J, with 18 bases between. The CDR3 sequence is CASSYAHSPPIYGYTF. CDR3 nucleotide sequence: TGTGCCAGCAGTTATGCGCACTCACCGCCCATCTATGGCTACACCTTC.

This clonotype has more than one count but fewer than ten. The J gene is TRBJ1-2, the V gene TRBV7-2, with D possibly being TRBD1 (5 bases). V lost 2 bases and J 3 bases, leaving 7 bases between the germline ends. Looked up from germline, CDR1 is SGHTA and CDR2 is FQGNSA. This CDR3 region has 13 residues. This CDR3 reads CASSLQGDYGYTF. Here the CDR3 DNA reads TGTGCCAGCAGCTTACAAGGGGACTATGGCTACACCTTC. Complete variable domain (other parts from reference TRBV7-2 and TRBJ1-2): GAGVSQSPSNKVTEKGKDVELRCDPISGHTALYWYRQSLGQGLEFLIYFQGNSAPDKSGLPSDRFSAERTGGSVSTLTIQRTQQEDSAVYLCASSLQGDYGYTFGSGTRLTVV.

The chain uses TRBV12-3 or TRBV12-4 and TRBJ1-2; TRBD1 might be the D (6 bases). V gave up 6 bases and J gave up 4 bases, with 21 bases separating them. CDR3 length: 16 amino acids. The CDR3 bases are TGTGCCAGCAGCCCGAACGAACAGGGAAACCTCTATGGCTACACCTTC. This sequence encodes CASSPNEQGNLYGYTF.

J is TRBJ1-1 and V is TRBV20-1; D is unresolved. CDR3 length equals 12 residues. Trimming shortened V by 1 base and J by 0 bases, and 3 bases separated the two germline ends. The germline gives CDR1 DFQATT, CDR2 SNEGSKA (reference sequence). The CDR3, as DNA: TGCAGTGCTAGAGTCGTGAACACTGAAGCTTTCTTT. Translation gives CSARVVNTEAFF.

This clonotype was counted many times. The chain links TRBV9 to TRBJ1-6; 8 bases are a match to TRBD1. The length of the CDR3 is 15 residues. J gave up 9 bases and V 3 bases, and 8 bases lay outside the gene matches. CDR1 SGDLS and CDR2 YYNGEE come from the germline V gene. The CDR3 DNA reads as TGTGCCAGCAGCGATTCAGGGGGCTGGACTTCACCCCTCCACTTT. This codes for CASSDSGGWTSPLHF. Variable domain in full (rest from reference TRBV9 and TRBJ1-6): DSGVTQTPKHLITATGQRVTLRCSPRSGDLSVYWYQQSLDQGLQFLIQYYNGEERAKGNILERFSAQQFPDLHSELNLSSLELGDSALYFCASSDSGGWTSPLHFGNGTRLTVT.

This clonotype has just a few counts. V usage is TRBV20-1 and J usage is TRBJ2-7, with 9 bases that match TRBD1. CDR1 DFQATT and CDR2 SNEGSKA come from the germline V gene (reference sequence). With 4 bases clipped from V and 4 bases from J, the junction kept 8 bases outside the gene matches. The CDR3 contains 14 residues. In DNA, the CDR3 is TGCAGTGCTATAGTAACAGGGGGCGCGTACGAGCAGTACTTC. It codes for CSAIVTGGAYEQYF.

This clonotype has ten or more counts. J is TRBJ2-5 and V is TRBV12-3 or TRBV12-4; D gene ambiguous. V lost 6 bases to trimming and J lost 4 bases, with 18 bases between them. The CDR3 is made up of 15 amino acids. The CDR3 bases are TGTGCCAGCAGCTCAGACCGGAGTGATAGAGAGACCCAGTACTTC. This encodes CASSSDRSDRETQYF.

This clonotype has more than one count but fewer than ten. The chain combines TRBV7-2 with TRBJ2-7; 10 bases are shared with TRBD1. J was trimmed by 5 bases and V by 5 bases; bases with no gene match: 6. Germline CDR1 SGHTA, CDR2 FQGNSA. This CDR3 has 14 amino acids. The CDR3: CASSQPGTGDEQYF. As DNA, the CDR3 is TGTGCCAGCAGCCAACCTGGGACAGGGGACGAGCAGTACTTC.

J is TRBJ2-1 and V is TRBV5-5; D is unclear. The V end was cut by 2 bases, the J end by 0 bases, with 9 bases between. In germline, CDR1 is SGHKS, CDR2 YYEKEE (reference sequence). The CDR3 loop spans 15 amino acids. The CDR3 region has the DNA TGTGCCAGCAGCTTAACAACGAGCTCCTACAATGAGCAGTTCTTC. This codes for CASSLTTSSYNEQFF. Together with reference TRBV5-5 and TRBJ2-1, the CDR3 gives the full variable domain: DAGVTQSPTHLIKTRGQQVTLRCSPISGHKSVSWYQQVLGQGPQFIFQYYEKEERGRGNFPDRFSARQFPNYSSELNVNALLLGDSALYLCASSLTTSSYNEQFFGPGTRLTVL.

This clonotype was counted many times. The CDR3 protein is CASTPSYNEQFF. The CDR3, as DNA: TGTGCCAGCACCCCCTCCTACAATGAGCAGTTCTTC. The chain couples TRBV7-2 to TRBJ2-1; D unclear. Germline V gene lookup returns CDR1 SGHTA and CDR2 FQGNSA. The V gene lost 7 bases and the J gene lost 0 bases, with 4 bases spanning the gap. The CDR3 contains 12 residues.